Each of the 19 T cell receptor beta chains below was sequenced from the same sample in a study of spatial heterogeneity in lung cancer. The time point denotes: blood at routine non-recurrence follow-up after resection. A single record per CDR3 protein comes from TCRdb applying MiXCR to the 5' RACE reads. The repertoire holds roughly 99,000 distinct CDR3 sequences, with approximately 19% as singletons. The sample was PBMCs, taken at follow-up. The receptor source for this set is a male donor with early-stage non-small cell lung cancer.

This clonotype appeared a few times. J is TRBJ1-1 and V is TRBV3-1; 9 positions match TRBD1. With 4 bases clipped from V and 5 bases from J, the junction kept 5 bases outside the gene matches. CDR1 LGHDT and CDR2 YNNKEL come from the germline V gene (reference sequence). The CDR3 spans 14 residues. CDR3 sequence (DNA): TGTGCCAGCAGCCCAAGGGACAGGGAGACTGAAGCTTTCTTT. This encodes CASSPRDRETEAFF.

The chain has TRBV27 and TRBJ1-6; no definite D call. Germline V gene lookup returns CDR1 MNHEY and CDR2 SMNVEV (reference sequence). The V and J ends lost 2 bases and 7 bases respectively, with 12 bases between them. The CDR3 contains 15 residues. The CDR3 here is CASSLRAGMNSPLHF. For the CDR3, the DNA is TGTGCCAGCAGTTTACGGGCGGGGATGAATTCACCCCTCCACTTT.

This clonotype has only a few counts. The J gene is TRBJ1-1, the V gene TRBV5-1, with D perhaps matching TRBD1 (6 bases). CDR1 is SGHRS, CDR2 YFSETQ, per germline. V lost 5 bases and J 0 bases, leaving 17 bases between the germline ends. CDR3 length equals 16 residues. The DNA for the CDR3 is TGCGCCAGCAGACCAGGGGCGGGAGACATGAACACTGAAGCTTTCTTT. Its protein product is CASRPGAGDMNTEAFF. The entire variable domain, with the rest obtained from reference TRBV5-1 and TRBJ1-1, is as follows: KAGVTQTPRYLIKTRGQQVTLSCSPISGHRSVSWYQQTPGQGLQFLFEYFSETQRNKGNFPGRFSGRQFSNSRSEMNVSTLELGDSALYLCASRPGAGDMNTEAFFGQGTRLTVV.

Written as DNA, the CDR3 is TGTGCCAGCAGCCAAACCAACTACGAGCAGTACTTC. This translates into CASSQTNYEQYF. The J gene is TRBJ2-7, the V gene TRBV14; D remains unclear. The V gene's germline CDR1 is SGHDN and CDR2 FVKESK. CDR3 length: 12 residues. V lost 2 bases and J 3 bases, leaving 5 bases between the germline ends.

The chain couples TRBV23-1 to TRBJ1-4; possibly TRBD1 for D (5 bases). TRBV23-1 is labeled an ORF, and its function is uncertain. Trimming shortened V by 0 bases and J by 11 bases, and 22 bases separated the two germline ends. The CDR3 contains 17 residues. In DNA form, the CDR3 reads TGCGCCAGCAGTCAATCCCCCCCTTCCAGGGAAGGCGAGAAACTGTTTTTT. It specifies CASSQSPPSREGEKLFF.

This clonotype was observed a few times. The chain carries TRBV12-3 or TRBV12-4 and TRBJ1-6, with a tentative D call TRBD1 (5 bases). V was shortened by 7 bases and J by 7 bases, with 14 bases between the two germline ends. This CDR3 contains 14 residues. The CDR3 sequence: CASTAGTGNSPLHF. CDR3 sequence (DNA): TGTGCCAGCACTGCCGGGACTGGAAATTCACCCCTCCACTTT.

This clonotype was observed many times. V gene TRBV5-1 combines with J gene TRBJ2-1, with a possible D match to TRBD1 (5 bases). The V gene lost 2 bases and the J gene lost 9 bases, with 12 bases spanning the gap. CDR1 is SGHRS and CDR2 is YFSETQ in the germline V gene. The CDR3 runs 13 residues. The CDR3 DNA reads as TGCGCCAGCAGCTTATTGACAGAGTCTGAGCAGTTCTTC. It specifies CASSLLTESEQFF. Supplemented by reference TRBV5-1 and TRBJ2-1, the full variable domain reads KAGVTQTPRYLIKTRGQQVTLSCSPISGHRSVSWYQQTPGQGLQFLFEYFSETQRNKGNFPGRFSGRQFSNSRSEMNVSTLELGDSALYLCASSLLTESEQFFGPGTRLTVL.

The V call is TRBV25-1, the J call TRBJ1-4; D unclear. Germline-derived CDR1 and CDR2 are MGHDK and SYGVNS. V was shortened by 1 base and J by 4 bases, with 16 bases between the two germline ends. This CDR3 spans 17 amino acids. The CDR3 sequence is CASSESQRAGGNEKLFF. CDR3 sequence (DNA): TGTGCCAGCAGTGAATCTCAGAGGGCAGGCGGTAATGAAAAACTGTTTTTT.

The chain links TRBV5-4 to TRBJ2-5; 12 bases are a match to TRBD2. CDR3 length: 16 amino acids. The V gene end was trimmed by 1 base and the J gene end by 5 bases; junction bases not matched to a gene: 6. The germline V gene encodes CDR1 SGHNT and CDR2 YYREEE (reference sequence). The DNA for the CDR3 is TGTGCCAGCAGCTTGCCGCTAGCGGGAGGGCGGGAGACCCAGTACTTC. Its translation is CASSLPLAGGRETQYF.

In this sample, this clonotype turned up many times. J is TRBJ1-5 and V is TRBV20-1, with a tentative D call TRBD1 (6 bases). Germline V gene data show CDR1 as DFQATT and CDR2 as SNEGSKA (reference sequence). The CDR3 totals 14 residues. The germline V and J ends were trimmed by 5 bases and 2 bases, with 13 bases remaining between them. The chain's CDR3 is CSASQGRGNQPQHF. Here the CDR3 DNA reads TGCAGTGCTTCACAGGGTAGGGGCAATCAGCCCCAGCATTTT.

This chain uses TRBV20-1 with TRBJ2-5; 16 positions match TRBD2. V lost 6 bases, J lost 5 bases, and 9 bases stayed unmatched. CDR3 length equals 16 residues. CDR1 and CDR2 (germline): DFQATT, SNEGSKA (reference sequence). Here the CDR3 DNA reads TGCAGTGCCCCCTCCGGGACTAGCGGGAGGGGGGAGACCCAGTACTTC. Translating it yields CSAPSGTSGRGETQYF.

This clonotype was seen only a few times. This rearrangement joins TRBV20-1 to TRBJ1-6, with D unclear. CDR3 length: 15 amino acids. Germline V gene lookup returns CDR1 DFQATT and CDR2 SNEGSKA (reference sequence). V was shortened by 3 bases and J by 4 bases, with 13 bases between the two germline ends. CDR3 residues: CSARVPGDYNSPLHF. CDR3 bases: TGCAGTGCTAGGGTGCCAGGTGATTATAATTCACCCCTCCACTTT.

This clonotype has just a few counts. CDR3 residues: CATSRMNVEKLFF. DNA for the CDR3: TGTGCCACCAGCAGAATGAACGTGGAAAAACTGTTTTTT. This rearrangement joins TRBV15 to TRBJ1-4; D gene unclear. The V end was cut by 2 bases, the J end by 8 bases, with 9 bases between. The CDR3 extends over 13 amino acids. Per the germline V gene, CDR1 is LNHNV and CDR2 is YYDKDF (reference sequence). Full variable domain (outside the CDR3, taken from reference TRBV15 and TRBJ1-4): DAMVIQNPRYQVTQFGKPVTLSCSQTLNHNVMYWYQQKSSQAPKLLFHYYDKDFNNEADTPDNFQSRRPNTSFCFLDIRSPGLGDTAMYLCATSRMNVEKLFFGSGTQLSVL.

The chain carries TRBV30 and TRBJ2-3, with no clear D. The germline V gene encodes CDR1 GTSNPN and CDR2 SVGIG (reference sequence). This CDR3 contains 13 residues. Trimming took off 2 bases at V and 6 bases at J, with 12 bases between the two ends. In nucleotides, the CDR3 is TGTGCCTGGAGTACCAACCTAGGGGATACGCAGTATTTT. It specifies CAWSTNLGDTQYF.

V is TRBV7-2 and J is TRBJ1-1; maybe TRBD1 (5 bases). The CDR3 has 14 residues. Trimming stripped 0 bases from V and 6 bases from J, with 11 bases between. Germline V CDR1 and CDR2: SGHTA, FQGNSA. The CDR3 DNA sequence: TGTGCCAGCAGCTTAGCGAGGGGTAATTCTGAAGCTTTCTTT. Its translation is CASSLARGNSEAFF.

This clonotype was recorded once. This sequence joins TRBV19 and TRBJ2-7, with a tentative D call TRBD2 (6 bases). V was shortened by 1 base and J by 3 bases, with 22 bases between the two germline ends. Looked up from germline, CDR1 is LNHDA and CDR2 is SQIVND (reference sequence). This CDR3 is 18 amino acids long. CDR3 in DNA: TGTGCCAGTAGTATAGTACCCCGGGCGGGAATCGGGAACTACGAGCAGTACTTC. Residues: CASSIVPRAGIGNYEQYF.

The CDR3 region is CASKQRAGLGYEQYF. DNA of the CDR3: TGTGCCAGCAAACAACGGGCGGGACTAGGCTACGAGCAGTACTTC. The chain employs TRBV27 and TRBJ2-7, with TRBD2 identical over 8 bases. The V and J ends lost 7 bases and 3 bases, in that order; junction bases with no gene match: 11. Germline V gene data show CDR1 as MNHEY and CDR2 as SMNVEV (reference sequence). The CDR3 is 15 residues long.

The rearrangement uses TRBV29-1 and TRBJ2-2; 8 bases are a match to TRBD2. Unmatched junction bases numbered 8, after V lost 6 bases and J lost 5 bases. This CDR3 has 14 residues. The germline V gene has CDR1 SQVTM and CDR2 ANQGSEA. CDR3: CSVQREMRTGELFF. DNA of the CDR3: TGCAGCGTACAGCGGGAGATGAGGACCGGGGAGCTGTTTTTT.

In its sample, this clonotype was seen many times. Written as DNA, the CDR3 is TGTGCCAGCAGCTACAGTGGGACTAGCAGGAACATTCAGTACTTC. It codes for CASSYSGTSRNIQYF. J is TRBJ2-4 and V is TRBV7-9; 9 bases map to TRBD2. Germline V gives CDR1 SEHNR, CDR2 FQNEAQ (reference sequence). CDR3 length: 15 residues. With 4 bases clipped from V and 7 bases from J, the junction kept 8 bases outside the gene matches. Filled out from reference TRBV7-9 and TRBJ2-4, the complete variable domain reads DTGVSQNPRHKITKRGQNVTFRCDPISEHNRLYWYRQTLGQGPEFLTYFQNEAQLEKSRLLSDRFSAERPKGSFSTLEIQRTEQGDSAMYLCASSYSGTSRNIQYFGAGTRLSVL.